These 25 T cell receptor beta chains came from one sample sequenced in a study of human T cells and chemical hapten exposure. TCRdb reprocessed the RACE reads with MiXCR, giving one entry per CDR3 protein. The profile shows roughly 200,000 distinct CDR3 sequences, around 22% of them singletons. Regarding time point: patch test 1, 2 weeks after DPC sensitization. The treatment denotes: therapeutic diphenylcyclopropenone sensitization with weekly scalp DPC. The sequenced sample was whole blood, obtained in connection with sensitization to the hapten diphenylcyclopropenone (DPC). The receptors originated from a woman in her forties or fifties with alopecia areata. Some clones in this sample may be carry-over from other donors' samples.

CDR3 sequence (DNA): TGTGCCAGCCGTCCTCCAGGGAGTTCGCACTATGGCTACACCTTC. It translates to CASRPPGSSHYGYTF. The chain uses TRBV2 and TRBJ1-2; possible D gene TRBD1, 5 bases. With 8 bases removed from V and 3 bases from J, the gap between germline ends came to 19 bases. Per germline, CDR1 SNHLY and CDR2 FYNNEI. The CDR3 is 15 amino acids.

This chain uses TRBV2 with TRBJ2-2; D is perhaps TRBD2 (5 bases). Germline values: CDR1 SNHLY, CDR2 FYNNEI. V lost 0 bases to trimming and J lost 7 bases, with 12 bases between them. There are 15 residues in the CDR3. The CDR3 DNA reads TGTGCCAGCAGTGAAGCGGGAGCCGTCGGCGGGGAGCTGTTTTTT. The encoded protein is CASSEAGAVGGELFF.

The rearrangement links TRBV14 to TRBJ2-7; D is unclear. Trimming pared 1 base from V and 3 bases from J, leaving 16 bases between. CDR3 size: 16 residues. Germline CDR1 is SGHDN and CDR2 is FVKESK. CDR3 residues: CASSQGESRRGYEQYF. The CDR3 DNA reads TGTGCCAGCAGCCAAGGTGAATCCCGGAGAGGCTACGAGCAGTACTTC.

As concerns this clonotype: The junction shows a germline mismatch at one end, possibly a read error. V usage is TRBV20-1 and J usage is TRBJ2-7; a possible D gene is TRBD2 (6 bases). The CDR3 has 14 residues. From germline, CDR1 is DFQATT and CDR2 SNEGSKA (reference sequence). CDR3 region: CSATPGTGDYEQYF. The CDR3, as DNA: TGCAGCGCTACCCCCGGGACGGGAGACTACGAGCAGTACTTC.

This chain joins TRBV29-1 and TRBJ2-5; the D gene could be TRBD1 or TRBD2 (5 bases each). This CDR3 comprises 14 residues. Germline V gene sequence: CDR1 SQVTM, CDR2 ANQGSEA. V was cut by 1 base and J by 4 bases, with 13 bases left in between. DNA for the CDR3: TGCAGCGTTGAAGGCGAGGGGTCGGTAGAGACCCAGTACTTC. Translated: CSVEGEGSVETQYF.

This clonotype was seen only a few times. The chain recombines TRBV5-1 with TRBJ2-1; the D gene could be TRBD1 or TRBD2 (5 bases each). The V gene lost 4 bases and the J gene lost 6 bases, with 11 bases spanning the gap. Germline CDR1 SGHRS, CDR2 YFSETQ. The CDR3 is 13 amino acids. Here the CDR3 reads CASSPGTGNEQFF. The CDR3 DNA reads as TGCGCCAGCAGCCCTGGGACCGGCAATGAGCAGTTCTTC.

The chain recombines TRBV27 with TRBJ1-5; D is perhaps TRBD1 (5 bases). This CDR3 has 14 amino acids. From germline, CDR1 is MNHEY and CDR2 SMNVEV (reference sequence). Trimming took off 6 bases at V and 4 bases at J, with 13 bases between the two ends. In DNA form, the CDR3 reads TGTGCCAGCAGCGGGGGACGGGTAAATCAGCCCCAGCATTTT. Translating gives CASSGGRVNQPQHF.

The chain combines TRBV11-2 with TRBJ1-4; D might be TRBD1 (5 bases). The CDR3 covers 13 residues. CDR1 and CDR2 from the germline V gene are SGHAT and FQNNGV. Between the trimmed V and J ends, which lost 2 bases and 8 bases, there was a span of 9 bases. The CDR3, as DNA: TGTGCCAGCAGCTTATATAGGGGCGAAAAACTGTTTTTT. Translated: CASSLYRGEKLFF.

The CDR3 is CATSRTGGASYEQYF. The CDR3 DNA is TGTGCCACCAGCAGGACAGGGGGCGCGTCCTACGAGCAGTACTTC. The gene calls are TRBV15 and TRBJ2-7; TRBD1 aligns across 10 bases. V shed 3 bases and J 1 base; nucleotides not matched to a gene: 3. The V gene's germline CDR1 is LNHNV and CDR2 YYDKDF (reference sequence). This CDR3 comprises 15 residues.

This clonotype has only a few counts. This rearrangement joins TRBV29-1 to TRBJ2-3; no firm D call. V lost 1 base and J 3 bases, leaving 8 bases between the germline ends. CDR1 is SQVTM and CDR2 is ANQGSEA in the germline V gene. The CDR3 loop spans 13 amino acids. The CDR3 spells CSVEVVFTDTQYF. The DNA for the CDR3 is TGCAGCGTTGAAGTTGTTTTTACAGATACGCAGTATTTT.

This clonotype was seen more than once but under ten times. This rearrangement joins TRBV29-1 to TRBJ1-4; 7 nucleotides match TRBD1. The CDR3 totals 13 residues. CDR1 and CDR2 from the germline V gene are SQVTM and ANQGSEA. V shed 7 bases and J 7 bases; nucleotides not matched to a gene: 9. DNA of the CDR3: TGCAGCGCCCGGACAGGCGGTGGTGAAAAACTGTTTTTT. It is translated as CSARTGGGEKLFF. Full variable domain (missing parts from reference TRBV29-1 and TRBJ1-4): SAVISQKPSRDICQRGTSLTIQCQVDSQVTMMFWYRQQPGQSLTLIATANQGSEATYESGFVIDKFPISRPNLTFSTLTVSNMSPEDSSIYLCSARTGGGEKLFFGSGTQLSVL.

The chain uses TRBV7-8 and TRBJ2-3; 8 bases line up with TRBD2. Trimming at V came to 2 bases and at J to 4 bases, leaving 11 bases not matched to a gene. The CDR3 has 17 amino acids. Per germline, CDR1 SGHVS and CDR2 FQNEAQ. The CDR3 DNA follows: TGTGCCAGCAGCTTAAGTGACGGGAGGGGAGGGCCAGATACGCAGTATTTT. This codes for CASSLSDGRGGPDTQYF.

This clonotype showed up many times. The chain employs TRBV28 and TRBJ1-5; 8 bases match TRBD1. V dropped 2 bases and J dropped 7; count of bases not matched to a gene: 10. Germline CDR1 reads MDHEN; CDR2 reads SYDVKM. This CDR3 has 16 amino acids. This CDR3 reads CASSLGAGGAFQPQHF. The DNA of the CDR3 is TGTGCCAGCAGTTTAGGGGCAGGGGGCGCGTTCCAGCCCCAGCATTTT. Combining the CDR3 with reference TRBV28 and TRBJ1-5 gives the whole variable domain DVKVTQSSRYLVKRTGEKVFLECVQDMDHENMFWYRQDPGLGLRLIYFSYDVKMKEKGDIPEGYSVSREKKERFSLILESASTNQTSMYLCASSLGAGGAFQPQHFGDGTRLSIL.

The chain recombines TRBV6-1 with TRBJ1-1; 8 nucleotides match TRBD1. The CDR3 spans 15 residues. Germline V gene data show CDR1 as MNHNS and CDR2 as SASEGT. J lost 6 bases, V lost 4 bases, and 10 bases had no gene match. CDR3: CASSAQGQGWAEAFF. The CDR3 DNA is TGTGCCAGCAGTGCCCAAGGACAGGGCTGGGCTGAAGCTTTCTTT.

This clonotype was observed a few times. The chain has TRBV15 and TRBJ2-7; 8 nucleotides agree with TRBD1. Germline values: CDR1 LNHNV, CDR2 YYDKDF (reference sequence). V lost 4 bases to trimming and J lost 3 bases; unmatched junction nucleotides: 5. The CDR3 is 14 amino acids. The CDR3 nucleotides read TGTGCCACCAGCAACGACGACAGGGGCTACGAGCAGTACTTC. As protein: CATSNDDRGYEQYF.

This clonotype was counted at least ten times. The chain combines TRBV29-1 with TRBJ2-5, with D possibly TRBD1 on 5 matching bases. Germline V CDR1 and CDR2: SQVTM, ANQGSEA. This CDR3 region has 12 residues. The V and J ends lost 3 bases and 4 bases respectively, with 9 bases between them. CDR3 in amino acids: CSVELGRETQYF. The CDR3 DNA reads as TGCAGCGTTGAGTTGGGGCGAGAGACCCAGTACTTC. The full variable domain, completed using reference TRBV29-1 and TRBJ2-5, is SAVISQKPSRDICQRGTSLTIQCQVDSQVTMMFWYRQQPGQSLTLIATANQGSEATYESGFVIDKFPISRPNLTFSTLTVSNMSPEDSSIYLCSVELGRETQYFGPGTRLLVL.

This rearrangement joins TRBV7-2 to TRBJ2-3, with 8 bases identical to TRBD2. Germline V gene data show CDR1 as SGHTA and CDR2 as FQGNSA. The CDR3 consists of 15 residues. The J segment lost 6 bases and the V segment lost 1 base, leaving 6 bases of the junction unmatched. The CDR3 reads CASSLEVAGLDTQYF. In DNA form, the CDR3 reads TGTGCCAGCAGCTTAGAGGTAGCGGGATTGGATACGCAGTATTTT.

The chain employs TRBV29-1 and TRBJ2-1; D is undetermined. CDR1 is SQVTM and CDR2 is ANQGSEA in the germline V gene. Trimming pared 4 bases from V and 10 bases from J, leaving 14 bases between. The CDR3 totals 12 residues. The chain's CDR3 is CSVGRGGGEQFF. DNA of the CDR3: TGCAGCGTTGGTCGTGGTGGTGGGGAGCAGTTCTTC.

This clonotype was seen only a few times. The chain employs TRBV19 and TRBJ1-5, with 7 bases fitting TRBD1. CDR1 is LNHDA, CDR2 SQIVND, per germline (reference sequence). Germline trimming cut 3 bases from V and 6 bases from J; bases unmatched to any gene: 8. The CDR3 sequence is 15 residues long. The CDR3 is CASSIFGQGGQPQHF. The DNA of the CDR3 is TGTGCCAGTAGTATCTTTGGGCAGGGGGGTCAGCCCCAGCATTTT.

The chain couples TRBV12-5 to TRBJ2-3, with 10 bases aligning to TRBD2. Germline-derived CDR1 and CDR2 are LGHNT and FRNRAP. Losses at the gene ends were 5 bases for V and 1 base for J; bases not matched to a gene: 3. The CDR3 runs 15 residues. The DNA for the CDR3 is TGTGCTAGTGGTCGTACTAGCGGGGGCACAGATACGCAGTATTTT. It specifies CASGRTSGGTDTQYF.

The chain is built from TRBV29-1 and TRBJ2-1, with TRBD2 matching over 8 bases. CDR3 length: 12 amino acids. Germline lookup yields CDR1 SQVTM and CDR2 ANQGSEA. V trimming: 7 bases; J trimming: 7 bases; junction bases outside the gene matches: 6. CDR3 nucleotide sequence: TGCAGCGGGAGCGGGAGAGGGAATGAGCAGTTCTTC. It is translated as CSGSGRGNEQFF.

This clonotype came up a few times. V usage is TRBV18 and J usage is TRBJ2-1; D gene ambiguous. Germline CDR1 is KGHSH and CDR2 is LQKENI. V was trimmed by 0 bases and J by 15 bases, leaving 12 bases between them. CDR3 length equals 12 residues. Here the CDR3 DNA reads TGTGCCAGCTCACCACCGGCGGCGAATCGGTTCTTC. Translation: CASSPPAANRFF.

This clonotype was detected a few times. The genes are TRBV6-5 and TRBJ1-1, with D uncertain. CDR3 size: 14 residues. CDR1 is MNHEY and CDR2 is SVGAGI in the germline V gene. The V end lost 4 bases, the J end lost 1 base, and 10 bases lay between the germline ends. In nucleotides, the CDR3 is TGTGCCAGCAGTTCCCTGGTCGGGAACACTGAAGCTTTCTTT. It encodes CASSSLVGNTEAFF.

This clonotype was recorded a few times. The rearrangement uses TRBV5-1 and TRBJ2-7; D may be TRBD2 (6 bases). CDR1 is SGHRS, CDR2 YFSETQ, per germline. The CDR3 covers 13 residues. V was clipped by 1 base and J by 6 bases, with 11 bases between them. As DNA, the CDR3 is TGCGCCAGCAGCTTGTCACTAGCCCGCGAGCAGTACTTC. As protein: CASSLSLAREQYF.

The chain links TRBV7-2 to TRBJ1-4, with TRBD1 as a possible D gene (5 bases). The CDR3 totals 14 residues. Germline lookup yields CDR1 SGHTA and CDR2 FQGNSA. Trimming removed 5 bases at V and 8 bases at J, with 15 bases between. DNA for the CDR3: TGTGCCAGCAGCAAACAGCAGGGAGGGGAAAAACTGTTTTTT. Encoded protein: CASSKQQGGEKLFF.